The 27 T cell receptor beta chains in this list originate from one sample, sequenced in a study of blood T cells in healthy people across ages (dated by TCRdb to the mid-2010s). Receptor libraries were prepared by 5' RACE. Sequencing instrument: Illumina HiSeq 2500. A second PCR of roughly 6 to 11 cycles was performed with a sample-barcoded 5' primer and a J-beta primer mix. The raw public reads went through TCRdb reprocessing: fastp at Q25, MiXCR clone calling, in-frame beta chains kept. CDR3 protein duplicates are merged, each entry listing the most common genes and DNA. The sample has 700,000 to 850,000 distinct CDR3 sequences on record, about 53% of them singletons. Around 40% of the sample goes to the ten largest clones. The sequencing input was blood. The receptors shown here come from an elderly man in good health.

The chain is built from TRBV24-1 and TRBJ2-3; unclear D gene. V lost 4 bases and J lost 4, with 14 bases in between. The CDR3 runs to 15 residues. Germline CDR1 KGHDR, CDR2 SFDVKD. CDR3 protein: CATSDPLFSPDTQYF. The CDR3 coding sequence is TGTGCCACCAGTGACCCTCTCTTTTCCCCAGATACGCAGTATTTT.

The chain recombines TRBV29-1 with TRBJ2-5, with unresolved D. The V and J ends lost 8 bases and 2 bases respectively, with 21 bases between them. CDR3 length: 15 amino acids. Germline CDR1 and CDR2: SQVTM and ANQGSEA. CDR3 nucleotides: TGCAGCATACCGACGGCCTTGGATCGTCAAGAGACCCAGTACTTC. It is translated as CSIPTALDRQETQYF.

This chain connects TRBV29-1 to TRBJ2-3, with D uncertain. Germline V gives CDR1 SQVTM, CDR2 ANQGSEA. Trimming left V 3 bases short and J 6 bases short, with 10 bases between. CDR3 length: 12 amino acids. The DNA of the CDR3 is TGCAGCGTTGAGGCCGTAGTGGATACGCAGTATTTT. Translated, it gives CSVEAVVDTQYF.

The chain carries TRBV5-1 and TRBJ2-5, with 8 bases matching TRBD2. V was pared by 4 bases and J by 5 bases, with 10 bases of the junction left unmatched. The CDR3 has 15 residues. CDR1 and CDR2 from the germline V gene are SGHRS and YFSETQ. The CDR3 spells CASSQLAGTPETQYF. The CDR3 bases are TGCGCCAGCAGCCAATTAGCGGGGACGCCTGAGACCCAGTACTTC.

This clonotype was seen more than once but under ten times. The genes are TRBV10-3 and TRBJ2-5; D might be TRBD2 (6 bases). The CDR3 has 13 amino acids. Germline loops: CDR1 ENHRY, CDR2 SYGVKD. With 7 bases removed from V and 7 bases from J, the gap between germline ends came to 16 bases. This chain's CDR3 is CAINPTSLGTQYF. CDR3 bases: TGTGCCATCAACCCGACTAGTCTCGGGACCCAGTACTTC.

This clonotype was recorded a few times. V gene TRBV5-1 combines with J gene TRBJ2-1; TRBD2 matches 7 bases. This CDR3 has 13 residues. With 1 base clipped from V and 10 bases from J, the junction kept 5 bases outside the gene matches. CDR1 is SGHRS, CDR2 YFSETQ, per germline. DNA of the CDR3: TGCGCCAGCAGCTTGCGCGAGACTAGCGAGCAGTTCTTC. Translated: CASSLRETSEQFF.

J is TRBJ1-1 and V is TRBV7-9; D ambiguous. V was pared by 3 bases and J by 5 bases, with 7 bases between. The CDR3 covers 12 residues. Germline lookup yields CDR1 SEHNR and CDR2 FQNEAQ (reference sequence). The CDR3 spells CASSLGETEAFF. The CDR3 nucleotides are TGTGCCAGCAGCTTGGGAGAGACTGAAGCTTTCTTT.

This clonotype has only a few counts. The chain uses TRBV7-3 and TRBJ2-1; D is possibly TRBD2 (6 bases). This CDR3 is built from 14 residues. CDR1 SGHTA and CDR2 FQGTGA come from the germline V gene. Trimming stripped 6 bases from V and 10 bases from J, with 19 bases between. The CDR3 protein is CASRSGRSGEEQFF. As DNA, the CDR3 is TGTGCCAGCAGATCAGGCCGGTCGGGAGAAGAGCAGTTCTTC. Variable domain in full (rest from reference TRBV7-3 and TRBJ2-1): GAGVSQTPSNKVTEKGKYVELRCDPISGHTALYWYRQSLGQGPEFLIYFQGTGAADDSGLPNDRFFAVRPEGSVSTLKIQRTERGDSAVYLCASRSGRSGEEQFFGPGTRLTVL.

This chain connects TRBV20-1 to TRBJ2-7; TRBD2 matches at 7 bases. This CDR3 has 16 amino acids. Germline V CDR1 and CDR2: DFQATT, SNEGSKA (reference sequence). V dropped 5 bases and J dropped 0; count of bases not matched to a gene: 13. The CDR3 protein is CSAYKTRGVLSYEQYF. DNA for the CDR3: TGCAGTGCTTACAAGACACGGGGGGTACTCTCCTACGAGCAGTACTTC.

The chain joins TRBV6-6 to TRBJ2-5, with D perhaps matching TRBD1 or TRBD2 (5 bases each). The J call could be wrong; TRBJ2-7 is a better fit for the DNA end. Germline CDR1 and CDR2: MNHNY and SVGAGI (reference sequence). This CDR3 is built from 14 residues. CDR3 amino acids: CASSYGTGNGEQYF. DNA of the CDR3: TGTGCCAGCAGTTACGGGACGGGGAATGGCGAGCAGTACTTC.

Only a few counts were recorded for this clonotype. This chain joins TRBV5-1 and TRBJ2-7, with 11 bases matching TRBD1. Losses at the gene ends were 2 bases for V and 6 bases for J; bases not matched to a gene: 7. CDR3 length: 15 residues. Germline CDR1 is SGHRS and CDR2 is YFSETQ. CDR3 region: CASSLSVGTGGEQYF. For the CDR3, the DNA is TGCGCCAGCAGCTTAAGCGTGGGGACAGGGGGCGAGCAGTACTTC.

This clonotype was detected once. V is TRBV3-1 and J is TRBJ2-7, with 8 bases aligning to TRBD1. The CDR3 contains 15 residues. Looked up from germline, CDR1 is LGHDT and CDR2 is YNNKEL (reference sequence). After removal of 1 base from V and 6 bases from J, the junction contained 8 bases not matched to a gene. CDR3 region: CASSQVHAGGGEQYF. CDR3 sequence (DNA): TGTGCCAGCAGCCAAGTCCACGCAGGGGGCGGCGAGCAGTACTTC.

This clonotype appeared a single time. The rearrangement uses TRBV4-1 and TRBJ2-6, with a tentative D call TRBD2 (6 bases). The CDR3 has 16 residues. Germline CDR1 MGHRA, CDR2 YSYEKL. V lost 6 bases and J 0 bases, leaving 12 bases between the germline ends. The CDR3 spells CASRQTAGSGANVLTF. CDR3 sequence (DNA): TGCGCCAGCAGACAAACAGCGGGCTCTGGGGCCAACGTCCTGACTTTC.

In this sample, this clonotype turned up a few times. The gene calls are TRBV9 and TRBJ2-2; D unresolved. Germline V gene lookup returns CDR1 SGDLS and CDR2 YYNGEE. V was shortened by 0 bases and J by 7 bases, with 13 bases between the two germline ends. This CDR3 is 15 amino acids long. CDR3: CASSVGASGNGELFF. CDR3 nucleotides: TGTGCCAGCAGCGTAGGAGCTTCTGGGAACGGGGAGCTGTTTTTT.

This clonotype occurred a few times. At one boundary the junction diverges from the germline segment, which might be a read error. The chain is built from TRBV7-2 and TRBJ1-1; D perhaps matches TRBD1 (5 bases). Germline lookup yields CDR1 SGHTA and CDR2 FQGNSA. The CDR3 runs 14 residues. CDR3 residues: CAGSWGRQSAEAFF. DNA for the CDR3: TGTGCCGGCAGCTGGGGCAGGCAGAGCGCTGAAGCTTTCTTT.

The chain uses TRBV7-2 and TRBJ2-1, with unresolved D. V was pared by 1 base and J by 9 bases, with 13 bases between. The germline CDR1 and CDR2 sequences are SGHTA and FQGNSA. The CDR3 runs to 14 residues. The CDR3 protein is CASSLGVRVVEQFF. The CDR3 DNA follows: TGTGCCAGCAGCTTAGGGGTTAGGGTGGTTGAGCAGTTCTTC.

The gene calls are TRBV12-3 or TRBV12-4 and TRBJ2-3; D may be TRBD2 (6 bases). This CDR3 region has 16 residues. V lost 5 bases and J 0 bases, leaving 15 bases between the germline ends. The CDR3 reads CASSPRGKTSTDTQYF. The CDR3 DNA reads as TGTGCCAGCAGTCCCCGGGGGAAGACTAGCACAGATACGCAGTATTTT.

The chain uses TRBV24-1 and TRBJ2-3; TRBD1 matches 7 bases. This CDR3 contains 12 residues. Trimming removed 4 bases from V and 14 bases from J; junction bases left unmatched: 8. Per the germline V gene, CDR1 is KGHDR and CDR2 is SFDVKD. The CDR3 region has the DNA TGTGCCACCAGTGAGGGGGACAGATACGCGTATTTT. This codes for CATSEGDRYAYF.

This clonotype was counted a single time. The chain recombines TRBV28 with TRBJ2-4, with 10 nucleotides matching TRBD2. The J call is doubtful: the DNA matches TRBJ2-7 better. The length of the CDR3 is 16 residues. In germline, CDR1 is MDHEN, CDR2 SYDVKM. CDR3 protein: CASSLLLAGETHEQYF. The CDR3 DNA reads as TGTGCCAGCAGTTTATTGCTAGCGGGAGAAACGCACGAGCAGTACTTC.

V gene TRBV12-3 or TRBV12-4 combines with J gene TRBJ2-5; 13 nucleotides line up with TRBD2. J gave up 4 bases and V 5 bases, and 16 bases lay outside the gene matches. This CDR3 has 19 residues. Written as DNA, the CDR3 is TGTGCCAGCAGTGCCCGAGGACTAGCGGGAGTAAGTGTCGGAGAGACCCAGTACTTC. Its protein is CASSARGLAGVSVGETQYF.

The chain recombines TRBV20-1 with TRBJ2-4; TRBD1 matches 10 bases. V shed 0 bases, J shed 9 bases, and the junction held 5 bases outside the gene matches. This CDR3 comprises 14 residues. Germline V lookup: CDR1 DFQATT, CDR2 SNEGSKA (reference sequence). The CDR3 protein is CSARDRTGGSIQYF. For the CDR3, the DNA is TGCAGTGCTAGAGACCGGACAGGGGGAAGCATTCAGTACTTC.

The chain combines TRBV20-1 with TRBJ2-4, with TRBD1 matching over 7 bases. The DNA end is more similar to TRBJ2-7, so the J call may be wrong. Germline-derived CDR1 and CDR2 are DFQATT and SNEGSKA (reference sequence). The length of the CDR3 is 15 residues. This CDR3 is CSARVRGTDPYEQYF. In nucleotides, the CDR3 is TGCAGTGCTAGAGTTAGGGGGACAGATCCATACGAGCAGTACTTC.

The V and J genes are TRBV5-6 and TRBJ2-7; TRBD1 might be the D (6 bases). Germline CDR1 SGHDT, CDR2 YYEEEE. The V and J ends lost 3 bases and 3 bases respectively, with 16 bases between them. The CDR3 totals 15 residues. CDR3 sequence reads: CASSYGQPRFYEQYF. Written as DNA, the CDR3 is TGTGCCAGCAGCTACGGACAGCCCAGGTTCTACGAGCAGTACTTC.

This chain joins TRBV6-1 and TRBJ1-1, with D perhaps TRBD1 (6 bases). Germline-derived CDR1 and CDR2 are MNHNS and SASEGT. With 10 bases removed from V and 10 bases from J, the gap between germline ends came to 16 bases. The CDR3 length is 11 residues. CDR3 coding DNA: TGTGCCATCATGGGGGAAGGGGGAGCTTTCTTT. It codes for CAIMGEGGAFF.

This clonotype was observed a handful of times. The rearrangement links TRBV7-6 to TRBJ2-1, with 8 nucleotides matching TRBD2. V shed 8 bases and J 4 bases; nucleotides not matched to a gene: 10. Germline CDR1 and CDR2: SGHVS and FNYEAQ. The CDR3 has 15 amino acids. Here the CDR3 reads CASLPRAGGYNEQFF. CDR3 coding DNA: TGTGCCAGCCTCCCCCGGGCGGGGGGATACAATGAGCAGTTCTTC.

This clonotype has a single count. The rearrangement joins TRBV20-1 to TRBJ2-5, with TRBD2 matching over 8 bases. The DNA end favors TRBJ2-7, so the J call may be wrong. CDR3 length: 14 residues. Germline CDR1 reads DFQATT; CDR2 reads SNEGSKA (reference sequence). CDR3 in amino acids: CSASRAGGIYEQYF. CDR3 sequence (DNA): TGCAGTGCTAGTCGGGCGGGAGGAATTTACGAGCAGTACTTC.

This clonotype has a handful of counts. The V gene is TRBV7-2, the J gene TRBJ2-1, with TRBD2 as a possible D gene (6 bases). The CDR3 covers 15 residues. Trimming left V 1 base short and J 7 bases short, with 14 bases between. CDR1 and CDR2 (germline): SGHTA, FQGNSA. The CDR3 DNA follows: TGTGCCAGCAGCTTAGGAACGGGAGTGGCGAATGAGCAGTTCTTC. Its translation: CASSLGTGVANEQFF.